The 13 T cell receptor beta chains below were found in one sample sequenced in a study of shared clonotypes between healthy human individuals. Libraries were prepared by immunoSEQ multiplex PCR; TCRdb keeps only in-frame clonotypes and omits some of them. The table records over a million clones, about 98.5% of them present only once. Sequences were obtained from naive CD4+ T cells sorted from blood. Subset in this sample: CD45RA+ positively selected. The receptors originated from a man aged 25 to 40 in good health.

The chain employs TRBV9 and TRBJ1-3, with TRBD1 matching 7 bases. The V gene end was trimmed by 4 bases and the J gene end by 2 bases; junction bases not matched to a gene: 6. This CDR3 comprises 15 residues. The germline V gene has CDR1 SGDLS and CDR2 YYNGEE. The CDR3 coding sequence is TGTGCCAGCAGCCCGACAGGGCCCACTGGAAACACCATATATTTT. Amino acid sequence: CASSPTGPTGNTIYF.

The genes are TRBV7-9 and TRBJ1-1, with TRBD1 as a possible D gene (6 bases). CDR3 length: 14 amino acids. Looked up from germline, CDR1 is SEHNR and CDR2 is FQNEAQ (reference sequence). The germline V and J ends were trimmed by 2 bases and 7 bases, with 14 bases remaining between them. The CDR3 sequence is CASSLQRTEREAFF. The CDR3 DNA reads TGTGCCAGCAGCTTACAGAGGACAGAGCGTGAAGCTTTCTTT.

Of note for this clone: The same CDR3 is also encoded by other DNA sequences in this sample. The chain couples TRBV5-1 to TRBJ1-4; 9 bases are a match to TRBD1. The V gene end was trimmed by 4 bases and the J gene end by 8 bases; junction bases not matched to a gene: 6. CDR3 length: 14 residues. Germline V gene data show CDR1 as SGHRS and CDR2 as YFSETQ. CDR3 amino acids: CASSLGQGEEKLFF. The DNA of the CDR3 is TGCGCCAGCAGCCTGGGACAGGGAGAAGAAAAACTGTTTTTT.

This CDR3 is CAISAGLATRGEQFF. The CDR3 DNA sequence: TGTGCCATCTCCGCGGGACTAGCCACCCGTGGGGAGCAGTTCTTC. This rearrangement joins TRBV10-3 to TRBJ2-1; TRBD2 agrees at 9 bases. V lost 8 bases, J lost 10 bases, and 15 bases stayed unmatched. This CDR3 contains 15 residues. CDR1 and CDR2 (germline): ENHRY, SYGVKD.

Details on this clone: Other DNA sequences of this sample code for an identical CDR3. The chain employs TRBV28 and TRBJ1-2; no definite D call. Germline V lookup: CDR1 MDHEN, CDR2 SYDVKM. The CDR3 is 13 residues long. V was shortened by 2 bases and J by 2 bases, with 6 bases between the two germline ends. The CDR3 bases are TGTGCCAGCAGTTTAGGCGGGAACTATGGCTACACCTTC. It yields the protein CASSLGGNYGYTF.

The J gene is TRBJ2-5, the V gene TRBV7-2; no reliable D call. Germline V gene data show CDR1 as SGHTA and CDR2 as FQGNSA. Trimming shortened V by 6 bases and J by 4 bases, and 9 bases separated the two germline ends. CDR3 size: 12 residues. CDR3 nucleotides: TGTGCCAGCAGTACCAAGCGAGAGACCCAGTACTTC. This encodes CASSTKRETQYF.

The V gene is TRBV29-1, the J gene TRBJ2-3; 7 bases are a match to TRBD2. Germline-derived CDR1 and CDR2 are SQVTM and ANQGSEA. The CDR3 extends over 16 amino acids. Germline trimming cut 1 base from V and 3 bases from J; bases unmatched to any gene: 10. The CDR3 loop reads CSVEVLRLGGTDTQYF. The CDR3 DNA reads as TGCAGCGTTGAAGTTTTAAGGCTGGGGGGGACAGATACGCAGTATTTT.

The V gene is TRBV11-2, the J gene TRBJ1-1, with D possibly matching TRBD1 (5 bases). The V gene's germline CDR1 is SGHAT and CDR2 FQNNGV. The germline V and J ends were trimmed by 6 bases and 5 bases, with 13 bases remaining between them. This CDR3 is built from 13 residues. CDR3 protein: CASRLWGGTEAFF. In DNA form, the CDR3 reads TGTGCCAGCAGATTATGGGGGGGGACTGAAGCTTTCTTT. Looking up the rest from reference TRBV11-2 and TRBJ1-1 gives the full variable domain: EAGVAQSPRYKIIEKRQSVAFWCNPISGHATLYWYQQILGQGPKLLIQFQNNGVVDDSQLPKDRFSAERLKGVDSTLKIQPAKLEDSAVYLCASRLWGGTEAFFGQGTRLTVV.

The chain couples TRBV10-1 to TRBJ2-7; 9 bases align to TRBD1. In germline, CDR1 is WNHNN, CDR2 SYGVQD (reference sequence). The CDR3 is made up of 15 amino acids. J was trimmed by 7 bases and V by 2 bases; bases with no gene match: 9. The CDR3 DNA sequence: TGCGCCAGCAGTGAGACCGGGACAGGGTTATCAGAGCAGTACTTC. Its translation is CASSETGTGLSEQYF.

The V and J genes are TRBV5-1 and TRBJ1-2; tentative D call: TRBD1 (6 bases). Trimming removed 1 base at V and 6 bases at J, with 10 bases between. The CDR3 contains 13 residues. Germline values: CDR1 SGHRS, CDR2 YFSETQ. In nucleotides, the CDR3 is TGCGCCAGCAGCTTGCCGGGGGCGGATGGCTACACCTTC. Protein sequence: CASSLPGADGYTF.

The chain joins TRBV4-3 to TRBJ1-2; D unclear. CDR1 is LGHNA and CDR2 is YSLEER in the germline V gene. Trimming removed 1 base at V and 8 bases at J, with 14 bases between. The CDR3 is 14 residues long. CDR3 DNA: TGCGCCAGCAGCCAAGGATGGGGTTTTAGAGGCTACACCTTC. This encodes CASSQGWGFRGYTF.

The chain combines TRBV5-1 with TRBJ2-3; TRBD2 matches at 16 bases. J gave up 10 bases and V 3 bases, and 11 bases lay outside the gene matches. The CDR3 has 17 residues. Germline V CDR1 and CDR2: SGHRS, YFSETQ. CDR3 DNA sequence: TGCGCCAGCAGCTCGGGACTAGCGGGAGGGCCGGCCCAAGCGCAGTATTTT. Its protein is CASSSGLAGGPAQAQYF.

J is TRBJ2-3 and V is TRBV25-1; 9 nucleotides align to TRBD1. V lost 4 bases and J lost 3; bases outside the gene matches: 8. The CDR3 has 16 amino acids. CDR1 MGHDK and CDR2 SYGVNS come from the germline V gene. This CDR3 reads CASSASRQGGTDTQYF. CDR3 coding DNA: TGTGCCAGCAGTGCCTCGAGACAGGGGGGGACAGATACGCAGTATTTT.